The present T cell receptor (beta chain) was sequenced within a study of shared T cell receptors in the human thymus. The method was immunoSEQ multiplex PCR; TCRdb's version includes in-frame clones alone and lacks a portion of them. This sample yields some 720,000 clones, of which around 89% are seen a single time; around 0.0099% belongs to the top ten. The V and J ends lost 5 bases and 4 bases respectively, with 17 bases between them. The germline V gene has CDR1 SGHTA and CDR2 FQGNSA. The CDR3 totals 15 residues. These sequences were also reported in another study, on human thymus T cells.

The chain couples TRBV7-2 to TRBJ1-1, with D perhaps matching TRBD1 (6 bases). The sequencing sample was made of thymocytes. This TCR derives from a boy under two years old with a congenital heart defect. CDR3 region: CASSVPGTRGTEAFF. The CDR3 region has the DNA TGTGCCAGCAGCGTGCCCGGGACAAGGGGCACTGAAGCTTTCTTT.